This record concerns one T cell receptor (beta chain) sequence. Generated by immunoSEQ multiplex PCR, the TCRdb table keeps only in-frame clones and is missing some. The sample lists tens of thousands of clones; 85% were seen once. The source of the sample is a study of blood T cell repertoires in COVID-19. Study at large: Samples came from the United States, Italy and Spain, spanning acute and convalescent COVID-19.

The CDR3 is 11 residues long. Per the germline V gene, CDR1 is SEHNR and CDR2 is FQNEAQ (reference sequence). The ends were cut back, 4 bases at V and 2 bases at J, with 2 bases in the middle. The receptor's source is a woman aged 55-69 years with active COVID-19. The rearrangement uses TRBV7-9 and TRBJ2-5, with D hard to call. The sample taken for sequencing was peripheral blood. The CDR3 sequence is CASSSQETQYF. CDR3 nucleotide sequence: TGTGCCAGCAGCTCACAAGAGACCCAGTACTTC.